A single sample gave rise to the 29 T cell receptor beta chains below, sequenced in a study of T cells in tumors and immune-related adverse events. This table comes from immunoSEQ multiplex PCR, and its TCRdb copy is limited to in-frame clones, with some not included. This table has 4,000 to 6,000 clones, less than 65% appearing once. The starting material was gut tissue, obtained from a patient treated with anti-PD-1 therapy. These receptors originate from a female donor with metastatic renal cell carcinoma.

The CDR3 coding sequence is TGTGCCAGCAGCACGAGGGACAGGGGGACCGGGGAGCTGTTTTTT. This codes for CASSTRDRGTGELFF. This rearrangement joins TRBV7-9 to TRBJ2-2, with 11 positions matching TRBD1. This CDR3 region has 15 residues. Losses at the gene ends were 5 bases for V and 5 bases for J; bases not matched to a gene: 4. Germline V gives CDR1 SEHNR, CDR2 FQNEAQ (reference sequence).

This chain connects TRBV5-1 to TRBJ2-5; perhaps TRBD2 as D (6 bases). Between the trimmed V and J ends, which lost 3 bases and 1 base, there was a span of 13 bases. This CDR3 comprises 15 residues. CDR1 SGHRS and CDR2 YFSETQ come from the germline V gene. The CDR3 bases are TGCGCCAGCAGCTCGAATACCGGGAGCCAAGAGACCCAGTACTTC. This translates into CASSSNTGSQETQYF.

This clone counts as medium-sized (0.01 to 0.1%). The chain is built from TRBV30 and TRBJ2-7; D ambiguous. The CDR3 consists of 12 residues. Trimming left V 2 bases short and J 2 bases short, with 7 bases between. Per the germline V gene, CDR1 is GTSNPN and CDR2 is SVGIG (reference sequence). CDR3 DNA: TGTGCCTGGAGTAACCCCACCTACGAGCAGTACTTC. As protein: CAWSNPTYEQYF. The entire variable domain, with the rest obtained from reference TRBV30 and TRBJ2-7, is as follows: SQTIHQWPATLVQPVGSPLSLECTVEGTSNPNLYWYRQAAGRGLQLLFYSVGIGQISSEVPQNLSASRPQDRQFILSSKKLLLSDSGFYLCAWSNPTYEQYFGPGTRLTVT.

This CDR3 reads CASSYTGDTGELFF. CDR3 sequence (DNA): TGTGCCAGCAGTTACACGGGGGACACCGGGGAGCTGTTTTTT. The chain joins TRBV6-5 to TRBJ2-2; D is perhaps TRBD2 (6 bases). This CDR3 is built from 14 residues. The germline CDR1 and CDR2 sequences are MNHEY and SVGAGI. V lost 2 bases and J lost 3, with 7 bases in between.

The CDR3 DNA reads TGCAGCGTTGGCGCGGACAGGGGGTACGAGCAGTACTTC. Translating it yields CSVGADRGYEQYF. V and J are TRBV29-1 and TRBJ2-7; 10 bases align to TRBD1. The CDR3 has 13 amino acids. From germline, CDR1 is SQVTM and CDR2 ANQGSEA. Germline trimming cut 4 bases from V and 4 bases from J; bases unmatched to any gene: 4.

This clone showed up just a few times. CDR3 DNA: TGTGCCAGCAGCGCCGGCGGGGGGCGTTACAACACTGAAGCTTTCTTT. Translation: CASSAGGGRYNTEAFF. The chain recombines TRBV5-5 with TRBJ1-1, with D perhaps matching TRBD1 (6 bases). The V gene lost 4 bases and the J gene lost 2 bases, with 18 bases spanning the gap. CDR1 is SGHKS, CDR2 YYEKEE, per germline (reference sequence). The CDR3 is 16 amino acids. The variable domain in full, completed from reference TRBV5-5 and TRBJ1-1, reads DAGVTQSPTHLIKTRGQQVTLRCSPISGHKSVSWYQQVLGQGPQFIFQYYEKEERGRGNFPDRFSARQFPNYSSELNVNALLLGDSALYLCASSAGGGRYNTEAFFGQGTRLTVV.

There are a few counts of this clone. This sequence joins TRBV7-2 and TRBJ2-5; 14 bases agree with TRBD2. With 6 bases clipped from V and 7 bases from J, the junction kept 10 bases outside the gene matches. The CDR3 spans 16 residues. CDR1 and CDR2 from the germline V gene are SGHTA and FQGNSA. The CDR3 sequence: CASRPTGTSGSGTQYF. CDR3 DNA sequence: TGTGCCAGCAGGCCCACCGGGACTAGCGGGAGTGGGACCCAGTACTTC.

The chain carries TRBV6-1 and TRBJ1-5; no clear D gene. Germline assignment: CDR1 MNHNS and CDR2 SASEGT. V lost 3 bases and J 3 bases, leaving 15 bases between the germline ends. This CDR3 has 16 amino acids. The CDR3 DNA reads as TGTGCCAGCAGTGAGCCTTCCCTCCAGCTCAATCAGCCCCAGCATTTT. It translates to CASSEPSLQLNQPQHF.

For this clone: The junction differs from germline at one of its ends, possibly a read error. Here the CDR3 reads CASSETGGGEIQYF. Written as DNA, the CDR3 is TGTGCCAGTAGTGAGACAGGGGGAGGAGAGATCCAGTACTTC. The V call is TRBV19, the J call TRBJ2-5; 9 bases map to TRBD1. The germline V gene has CDR1 LNHDA and CDR2 SQIVND (reference sequence). This CDR3 is built from 14 residues.

This clone came up a few times. The chain has TRBV19 and TRBJ2-3, with 11 bases identical to TRBD2. CDR3 length: 16 residues. CDR1 and CDR2 from the germline V gene are LNHDA and SQIVND (reference sequence). The V segment lost 4 bases and the J segment 11 bases; nucleotides outside the gene matches: 14. CDR3 bases: TGTGCCAGTAGTAGAACTAGCGGGGGACTCCGAGACGGGCAGTATTTT. Its translation is CASSRTSGGLRDGQYF.

The chain is built from TRBV16 and TRBJ1-1; 8 nucleotides match TRBD1. CDR1 is KGHSY, CDR2 FQNENV, per germline. The CDR3 runs 15 residues. The J segment lost 1 base and the V segment lost 5 bases, leaving 6 bases of the junction unmatched. Here the CDR3 reads CASSFSGTGNTEAFF. CDR3 nucleotides: TGTGCCAGCAGCTTTTCCGGGACAGGGAACACTGAAGCTTTCTTT.

The rearrangement uses TRBV6-5 and TRBJ1-1; D gene ambiguous. Germline-derived CDR1 and CDR2 are MNHEY and SVGAGI. The length of the CDR3 is 15 residues. The germline V and J ends were trimmed by 8 bases and 0 bases, with 16 bases remaining between them. CDR3 residues: CASGSATGMNTEAFF. The CDR3 DNA reads TGTGCCAGCGGTTCGGCCACGGGCATGAACACTGAAGCTTTCTTT.

This sequence joins TRBV2 and TRBJ2-1; D not certain. CDR1 is SNHLY, CDR2 FYNNEI, per germline. V lost 4 bases, J lost 8 bases, and 18 bases lay in between. The CDR3 is made up of 15 amino acids. The CDR3 here is CASSVGVSARDEQFF. In DNA form, the CDR3 reads TGTGCCAGCAGTGTAGGTGTGAGTGCCCGGGATGAGCAGTTCTTC.

By share of the sample, this clone is medium-sized. The V call is TRBV5-4, the J call TRBJ1-1; TRBD1 might be the D (5 bases). Germline CDR1 SGHNT, CDR2 YYREEE (reference sequence). The CDR3 contains 14 residues. The V gene lost 4 bases and the J gene lost 1 base, with 11 bases spanning the gap. The CDR3, as DNA: TGTGCCAGCAGCCCGGGGGTTCGGAACACTGAAGCTTTCTTT. It translates to CASSPGVRNTEAFF. Variable domain in full (rest from reference TRBV5-4 and TRBJ1-1): ETGVTQSPTHLIKTRGQQVTLRCSSQSGHNTVSWYQQALGQGPQFIFQYYREEENGRGNFPPRFSGLQFPNYSSELNVNALELDDSALYLCASSPGVRNTEAFFGQGTRLTVV.

The chain joins TRBV5-6 to TRBJ2-5; D not certain. The CDR3 runs 15 residues. V lost 0 bases to trimming and J lost 2 bases, with 11 bases between them. Germline V gene data show CDR1 as SGHDT and CDR2 as YYEEEE. CDR3 bases: TGTGCCAGCAGCTTGGCCTTGACCCATCAAGAGACCCAGTACTTC. It encodes CASSLALTHQETQYF.

The V gene is TRBV7-9, the J gene TRBJ2-7, with TRBD2 identical over 7 bases. Germline CDR1 reads SEHNR; CDR2 reads FQNEAQ (reference sequence). V lost 5 bases, J lost 6 bases, and 10 bases stayed unmatched. The CDR3 is 14 amino acids. The CDR3, as DNA: TGTGCCAGCAGCCGGTGGCGGGAGCGTGTCGAGCAGTACTTC. This encodes CASSRWRERVEQYF.

This clone appeared once. V is TRBV10-3 and J is TRBJ1-1; 7 bases line up with TRBD1. The CDR3 spans 12 residues. Germline CDR1 ENHRY, CDR2 SYGVKD. V gave up 10 bases and J gave up 5 bases; unmatched junction bases: 7. The CDR3 nucleotides read TGTGCCACCCGTACAGGGGTGACTGAAGCTTTCTTT. Translating gives CATRTGVTEAFF.

The rearrangement uses TRBV21-1 and TRBJ2-1; the tabulated D call, TRBD2, remains unverified against the DNA. TRBV21-1 is annotated as a pseudogene. The CDR3 covers 14 residues. CDR3 sequence (DNA): TGTGCCAGCAGAAACGGAATAGCGGGGGGCTCTGAGTTCTTC. It codes for CASRNGIAGGSEFF.

The chain employs TRBV5-1 and TRBJ2-1; D is possibly TRBD1 (5 bases). Germline V lookup: CDR1 SGHRS, CDR2 YFSETQ. Between the trimmed V and J ends, which lost 2 bases and 10 bases, there was a span of 10 bases. CDR3 length equals 12 residues. The CDR3 protein is CASSFDSREQFF. In DNA, the CDR3 is TGCGCCAGCAGCTTCGACAGTAGGGAGCAGTTCTTC. Looking up the rest from reference TRBV5-1 and TRBJ2-1 gives the full variable domain: KAGVTQTPRYLIKTRGQQVTLSCSPISGHRSVSWYQQTPGQGLQFLFEYFSETQRNKGNFPGRFSGRQFSNSRSEMNVSTLELGDSALYLCASSFDSREQFFGPGTRLTVL.

The gene calls are TRBV11-2 and TRBJ2-3; 7 bases fit TRBD2. CDR1 SGHAT and CDR2 FQNNGV come from the germline V gene. V was clipped by 1 base and J by 5 bases; unmatched bases: 3. CDR3 size: 14 residues. For the CDR3, the DNA is TGTGCCAGCAGCTTAGCACGGGAGGTAGATACGCAGTATTTT. This gives the protein CASSLAREVDTQYF. Based on the CDR3 plus reference TRBV11-2 and TRBJ2-3, the full variable domain is EAGVAQSPRYKIIEKRQSVAFWCNPISGHATLYWYQQILGQGPKLLIQFQNNGVVDDSQLPKDRFSAERLKGVDSTLKIQPAKLEDSAVYLCASSLAREVDTQYFGPGTRLTVL.

The J gene is TRBJ1-3, the V gene TRBV9; D is undetermined. Deletions cut 0 bases from V and 4 bases from J, with 5 bases between. CDR1 SGDLS and CDR2 YYNGEE come from the germline V gene. The CDR3 loop spans 13 amino acids. DNA for the CDR3: TGTGCCAGCAGCGTAGGGAACGGAAACACCATATATTTT. It codes for CASSVGNGNTIYF.

V usage is TRBV5-1 and J usage is TRBJ1-6; TRBD1 agrees at 9 bases. V shed 0 bases, J shed 7 bases, and the junction held 5 bases outside the gene matches. CDR3 length: 16 residues. The germline CDR1 and CDR2 sequences are SGHRS and YFSETQ. CDR3 protein: CASSLGLGQGNSPLHF. CDR3 bases: TGCGCCAGCAGCTTGGGTCTTGGACAGGGGAATTCACCCCTCCACTTT.

This clone has just a few counts. The gene calls are TRBV7-2 and TRBJ1-4; TRBD1 might be the D (6 bases). The CDR3 is made up of 15 amino acids. In germline, CDR1 is SGHTA, CDR2 FQGNSA. Trimming pared 1 base from V and 6 bases from J, leaving 12 bases between. The CDR3, as DNA: TGTGCCAGCAGCTTAGAGAGGGGGTCGGATGAAAAACTGTTTTTT. It encodes CASSLERGSDEKLFF.

This clone was detected only once. This chain uses TRBV10-2 with TRBJ2-2; D gene uncertain. From germline, CDR1 is WSHSY and CDR2 SAAADI. This CDR3 comprises 12 residues. Trimming removed 7 bases at V and 6 bases at J, with 9 bases between. This chain's CDR3 is CASTDPPGELFF. The CDR3 nucleotides are TGCGCCAGCACAGACCCCCCCGGGGAGCTGTTTTTT.

CDR3 DNA: TGTGCCAGCAGCACAAACTTCGACAGGATTTATGGCTACACCTTC. This encodes CASSTNFDRIYGYTF. V usage is TRBV21-1 and J usage is TRBJ1-2; the table's D call TRBD1 went unverified against the DNA. TRBV21-1 is flagged as a pseudogene. This CDR3 has 15 residues.

In DNA form, the CDR3 reads TGTGCCAGCACCCCCAATGGGGGAAATCGGGGCGGCTACACCTTC. Translating it yields CASTPNGGNRGGYTF. The V and J genes are TRBV27 and TRBJ1-2; D might be TRBD1 (5 bases). CDR3 length: 15 residues. Germline loops: CDR1 MNHEY, CDR2 SMNVEV (reference sequence). Deletions cut 7 bases from V and 8 bases from J, with 23 bases between.

The chain is built from TRBV19 and TRBJ2-3, with D unclear. V lost 10 bases to trimming and J lost 6 bases, with 20 bases between them. This CDR3 has 14 residues. Germline V gives CDR1 LNHDA, CDR2 SQIVND (reference sequence). CDR3: CATGEVLGIDTQYF. The CDR3 DNA reads as TGTGCCACCGGCGAGGTCCTGGGGATCGATACGCAGTATTTT.

This clone has a single count. The rearrangement joins TRBV6-5 to TRBJ2-1; the D gene is possibly TRBD2 (6 bases). Germline loops: CDR1 MNHEY, CDR2 SVGAGI. V was clipped by 0 bases and J by 3 bases, with 9 bases between them. The CDR3 length is 15 residues. CDR3 loop: CASSYSGTRYNEQFF. In DNA form, the CDR3 reads TGTGCCAGCAGTTACTCTGGGACTCGCTACAATGAGCAGTTCTTC.

This clone showed up just a few times. The chain employs TRBV18 and TRBJ1-1, with D possibly TRBD1 on 5 matching bases. CDR3 size: 14 residues. Looked up from germline, CDR1 is KGHSH and CDR2 is LQKENI. V shed 3 bases and J shed 4 bases, with 12 bases lying between them. CDR3 amino acids: CASSPAVGGTEAFF. Written as DNA, the CDR3 is TGTGCCAGCTCACCCGCGGTGGGGGGCACTGAAGCTTTCTTT. Variable domain in full (rest from reference TRBV18 and TRBJ1-1): NAGVMQNPRHLVRRRGQEARLRCSPMKGHSHVYWYRQLPEEGLKFMVYLQKENIIDESGMPKERFSAEFPKEGPSILRIQQVVRGDSAAYFCASSPAVGGTEAFFGQGTRLTVV.